This entry is about one T cell receptor beta chain. Its antigen is not known. This entry belongs to a study of cytomegalovirus exposure and HLA in healthy donors. Findings and limits, study-wide: With high specificity and sensitivity, the classifier reportedly diagnosed cytomegalovirus status. Generally TCR sequences proved uncommon, though certain public TCRs appeared in numerous donors. The study labeled 164 TCR beta chains cytomegalovirus-associated.

The table came from immunoSEQ multiplex PCR; TCRdb's copy has only in-frame clones and leaves some out. The table records approximately 280,000 clones, 88% of them present only once. CDR1 is KGHSH and CDR2 is LQKENI in the germline V gene. This CDR3 spans 15 amino acids. V lost 6 bases to trimming and J lost 1 base, with 12 bases between them. The V and J genes are TRBV18 and TRBJ2-2; D is possibly TRBD1 (5 bases). Sample: PBMCs. The clonotype comes from a young woman in good health and CMV-seronegative. The CDR3 spells CASSGETVNTGELFF. The CDR3 nucleotides read TGTGCCAGCTCGGGCGAGACAGTGAACACCGGGGAGCTGTTTTTT. Based on the CDR3 plus reference TRBV18 and TRBJ2-2, the full variable domain is NAGVMQNPRHLVRRRGQEARLRCSPMKGHSHVYWYRQLPEEGLKFMVYLQKENIIDESGMPKERFSAEFPKEGPSILRIQQVVRGDSAAYFCASSGETVNTGELFFGEGSRLTVL.